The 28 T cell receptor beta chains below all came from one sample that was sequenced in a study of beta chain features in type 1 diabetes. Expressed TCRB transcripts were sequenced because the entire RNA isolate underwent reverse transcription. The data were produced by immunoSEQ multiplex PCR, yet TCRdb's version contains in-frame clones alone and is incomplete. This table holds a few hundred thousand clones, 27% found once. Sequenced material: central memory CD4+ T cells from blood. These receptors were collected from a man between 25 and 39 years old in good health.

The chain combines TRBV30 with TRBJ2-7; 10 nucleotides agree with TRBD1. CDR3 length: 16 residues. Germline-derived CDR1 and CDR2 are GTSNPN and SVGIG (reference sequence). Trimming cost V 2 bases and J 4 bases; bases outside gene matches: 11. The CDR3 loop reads CAWSPWGQGNGYEQYF. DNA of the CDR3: TGTGCCTGGAGTCCCTGGGGACAGGGGAATGGATACGAGCAGTACTTC. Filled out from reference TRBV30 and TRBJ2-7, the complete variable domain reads SQTIHQWPATLVQPVGSPLSLECTVEGTSNPNLYWYRQAAGRGLQLLFYSVGIGQISSEVPQNLSASRPQDRQFILSSKKLLLSDSGFYLCAWSPWGQGNGYEQYFGPGTRLTVT.

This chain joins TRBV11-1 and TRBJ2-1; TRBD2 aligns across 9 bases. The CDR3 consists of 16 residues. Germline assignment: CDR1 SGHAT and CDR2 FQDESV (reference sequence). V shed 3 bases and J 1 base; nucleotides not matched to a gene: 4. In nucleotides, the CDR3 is TGTGCCAGCAGCTTCCTAGCGGGGCCTTCCTACAATGAGCAGTTCTTC. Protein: CASSFLAGPSYNEQFF.

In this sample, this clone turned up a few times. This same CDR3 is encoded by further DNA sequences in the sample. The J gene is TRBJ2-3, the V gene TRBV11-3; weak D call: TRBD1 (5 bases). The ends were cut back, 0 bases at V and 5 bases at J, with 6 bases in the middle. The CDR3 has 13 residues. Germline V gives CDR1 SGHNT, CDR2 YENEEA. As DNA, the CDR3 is TGTGCCAGCAGCTTAGACCAGGGAGATACGCAGTATTTT. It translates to CASSLDQGDTQYF. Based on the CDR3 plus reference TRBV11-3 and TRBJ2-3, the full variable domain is EAGVVQSPRYKIIEKKQPVAFWCNPISGHNTLYWYLQNLGQGPELLIRYENEEAVDDSQLPKDRFSAERLKGVDSTLKIQPAELGDSAVYLCASSLDQGDTQYFGPGTRLTVL.

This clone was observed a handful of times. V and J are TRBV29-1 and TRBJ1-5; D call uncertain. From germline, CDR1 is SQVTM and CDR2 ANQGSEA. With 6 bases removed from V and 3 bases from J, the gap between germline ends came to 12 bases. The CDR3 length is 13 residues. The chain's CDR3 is CSVGGGPNQPQHF. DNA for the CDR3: TGCAGCGTGGGAGGAGGGCCCAATCAGCCCCAGCATTTT.

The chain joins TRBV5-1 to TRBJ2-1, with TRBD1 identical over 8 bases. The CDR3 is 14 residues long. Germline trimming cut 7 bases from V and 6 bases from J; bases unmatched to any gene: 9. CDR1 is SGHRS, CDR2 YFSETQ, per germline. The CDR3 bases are TGCGCCAGCGGACAGGGAAATACCGTCAATGAGCAGTTCTTC. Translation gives CASGQGNTVNEQFF.

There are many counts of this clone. The CDR3 spells CSVRTSGSSYEQYF. The CDR3 bases are TGCAGCGTTAGGACTAGCGGGAGCTCCTACGAGCAGTACTTC. The chain joins TRBV29-1 to TRBJ2-7; TRBD2 aligns across 13 bases. V gave up 5 bases and J gave up 0 bases; unmatched junction bases: 1. Per germline, CDR1 SQVTM and CDR2 ANQGSEA. The CDR3 is 14 residues long.

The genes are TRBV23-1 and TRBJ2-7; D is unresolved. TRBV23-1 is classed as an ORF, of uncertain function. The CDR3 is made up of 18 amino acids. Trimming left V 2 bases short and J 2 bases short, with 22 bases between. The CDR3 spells CASSQLIVRRHGAYEQYF. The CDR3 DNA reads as TGCGCCAGCAGTCAACTTATCGTGAGGAGACACGGAGCCTACGAGCAGTACTTC.

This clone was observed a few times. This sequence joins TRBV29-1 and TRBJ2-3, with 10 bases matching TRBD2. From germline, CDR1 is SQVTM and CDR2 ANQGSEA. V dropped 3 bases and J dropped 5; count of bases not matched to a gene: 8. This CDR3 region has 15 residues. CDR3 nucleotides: TGCAGCGTTGATTGGGTAGCGGGAGGTGGAGATACGCAGTATTTT. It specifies CSVDWVAGGGDTQYF.

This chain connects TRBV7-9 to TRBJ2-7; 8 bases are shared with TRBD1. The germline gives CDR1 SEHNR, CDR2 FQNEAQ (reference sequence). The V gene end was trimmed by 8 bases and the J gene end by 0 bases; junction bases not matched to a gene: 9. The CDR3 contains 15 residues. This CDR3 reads CASCPRGLYSYEQYF. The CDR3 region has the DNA TGTGCCAGCTGCCCCAGGGGGCTCTACTCCTACGAGCAGTACTTC.

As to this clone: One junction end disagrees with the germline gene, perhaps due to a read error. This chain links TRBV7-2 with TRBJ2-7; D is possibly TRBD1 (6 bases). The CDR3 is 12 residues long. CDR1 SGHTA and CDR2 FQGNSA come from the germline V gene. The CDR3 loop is CASSLTTGRTDF. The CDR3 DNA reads TGTGCCAGCAGCCTGACGACAGGCAGGACCGACTTC.

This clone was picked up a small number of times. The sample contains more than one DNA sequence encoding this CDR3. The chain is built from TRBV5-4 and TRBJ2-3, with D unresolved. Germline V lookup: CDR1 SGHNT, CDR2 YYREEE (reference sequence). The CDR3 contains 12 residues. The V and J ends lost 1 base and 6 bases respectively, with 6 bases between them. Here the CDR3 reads CASSLFLDTQYF. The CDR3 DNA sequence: TGTGCCAGCAGCTTGTTTCTCGATACGCAGTATTTT.

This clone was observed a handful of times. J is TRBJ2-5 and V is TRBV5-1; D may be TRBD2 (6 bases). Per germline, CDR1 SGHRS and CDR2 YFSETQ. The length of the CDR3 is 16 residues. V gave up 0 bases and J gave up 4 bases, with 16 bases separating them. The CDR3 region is CASSLGRAGSGETQYF. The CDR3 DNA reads TGCGCCAGCAGCTTGGGACGAGCGGGCTCGGGAGAGACCCAGTACTTC.

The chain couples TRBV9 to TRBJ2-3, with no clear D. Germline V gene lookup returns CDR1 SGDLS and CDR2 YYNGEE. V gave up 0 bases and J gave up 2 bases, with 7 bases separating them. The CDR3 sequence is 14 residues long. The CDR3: CASSVASNTDTQYF. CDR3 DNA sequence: TGTGCCAGCAGCGTAGCGTCTAACACAGATACGCAGTATTTT. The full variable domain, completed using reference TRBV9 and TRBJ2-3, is DSGVTQTPKHLITATGQRVTLRCSPRSGDLSVYWYQQSLDQGLQFLIQYYNGEERAKGNILERFSAQQFPDLHSELNLSSLELGDSALYFCASSVASNTDTQYFGPGTRLTVL.

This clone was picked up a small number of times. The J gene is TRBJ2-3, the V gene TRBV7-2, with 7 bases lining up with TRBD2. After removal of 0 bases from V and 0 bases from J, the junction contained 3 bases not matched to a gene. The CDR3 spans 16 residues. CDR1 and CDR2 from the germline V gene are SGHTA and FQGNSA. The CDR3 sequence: CASSLAGGGSTDTQYF. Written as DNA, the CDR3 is TGTGCCAGCAGCTTAGCGGGCGGGGGTAGCACAGATACGCAGTATTTT.

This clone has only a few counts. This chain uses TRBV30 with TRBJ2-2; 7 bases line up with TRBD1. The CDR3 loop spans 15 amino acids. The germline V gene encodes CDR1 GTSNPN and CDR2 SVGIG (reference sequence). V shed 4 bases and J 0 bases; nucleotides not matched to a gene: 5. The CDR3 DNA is TGTGCCTGGACCATTGGACAGGCGAACACCGGGGAGCTGTTTTTT. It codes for CAWTIGQANTGELFF.

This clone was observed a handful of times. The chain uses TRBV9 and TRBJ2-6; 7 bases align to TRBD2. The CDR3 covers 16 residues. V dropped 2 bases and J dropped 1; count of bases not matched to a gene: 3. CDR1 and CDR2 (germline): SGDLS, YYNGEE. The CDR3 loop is CASSVGGNSGANVLTF. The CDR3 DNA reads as TGTGCCAGCAGCGTGGGAGGGAATTCTGGGGCCAACGTCCTGACTTTC. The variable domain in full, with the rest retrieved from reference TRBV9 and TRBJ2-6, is DSGVTQTPKHLITATGQRVTLRCSPRSGDLSVYWYQQSLDQGLQFLIQYYNGEERAKGNILERFSAQQFPDLHSELNLSSLELGDSALYFCASSVGGNSGANVLTFGAGSRLTVL.

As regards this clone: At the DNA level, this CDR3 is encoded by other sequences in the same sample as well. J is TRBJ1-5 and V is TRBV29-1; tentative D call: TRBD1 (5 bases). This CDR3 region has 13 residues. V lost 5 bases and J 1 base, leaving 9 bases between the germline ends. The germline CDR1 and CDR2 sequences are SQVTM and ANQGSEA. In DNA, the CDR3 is TGCAGCGTTCGAACAGGCAGCAATCAGCCCCAGCATTTT. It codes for CSVRTGSNQPQHF.

This chain's CDR3 is CASSIRGAFNQPQHF. CDR3 DNA sequence: TGTGCCAGTAGTATAAGAGGGGCTTTCAATCAGCCCCAGCATTTT. The chain joins TRBV19 to TRBJ1-5, with TRBD1 as a possible D gene (5 bases). Germline loops: CDR1 LNHDA, CDR2 SQIVND (reference sequence). Trimming pared 2 bases from V and 3 bases from J, leaving 11 bases between. The CDR3 consists of 15 residues. The full variable domain, completed using reference TRBV19 and TRBJ1-5, is DGGITQSPKYLFRKEGQNVTLSCEQNLNHDAMYWYRQDPGQGLRLIYYSQIVNDFQKGDIAEGYSVSREKKESFPLTVTSAQKNPTAFYLCASSIRGAFNQPQHFGDGTRLSIL.

CDR3 in DNA: TGTGCCAGCACCGGAGGGGGGACCGAGCAGTACTTC. Protein: CASTGGGTEQYF. The rearrangement links TRBV6-5 to TRBJ2-5, with D perhaps matching TRBD1 or TRBD2 (6 bases each). The J call is doubtful: the DNA matches TRBJ2-7 better. Germline CDR1 and CDR2: MNHEY and SVGAGI. The CDR3 covers 12 residues.

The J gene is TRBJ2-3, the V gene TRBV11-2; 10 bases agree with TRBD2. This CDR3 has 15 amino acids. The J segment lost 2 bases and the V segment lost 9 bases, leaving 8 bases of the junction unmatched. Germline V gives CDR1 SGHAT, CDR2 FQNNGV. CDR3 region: CASTIAGGNTDTQYF. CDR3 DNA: TGTGCCAGTACGATAGCGGGAGGAAACACAGATACGCAGTATTTT. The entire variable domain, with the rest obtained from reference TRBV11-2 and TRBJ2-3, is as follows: EAGVAQSPRYKIIEKRQSVAFWCNPISGHATLYWYQQILGQGPKLLIQFQNNGVVDDSQLPKDRFSAERLKGVDSTLKIQPAKLEDSAVYLCASTIAGGNTDTQYFGPGTRLTVL.

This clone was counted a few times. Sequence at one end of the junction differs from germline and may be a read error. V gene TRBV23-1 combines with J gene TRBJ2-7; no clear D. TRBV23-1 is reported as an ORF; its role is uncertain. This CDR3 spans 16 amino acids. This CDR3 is CARSQSPRTASYEQYF. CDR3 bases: TGCGCCCGCAGTCAATCACCCCGGACGGCGTCCTACGAGCAGTACTTC.

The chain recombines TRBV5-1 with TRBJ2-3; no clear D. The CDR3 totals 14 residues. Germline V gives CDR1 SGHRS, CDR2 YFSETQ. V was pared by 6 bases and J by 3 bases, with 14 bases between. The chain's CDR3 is CASTLTLDTDTQYF. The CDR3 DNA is TGCGCCAGCACCCTGACATTAGATACAGATACGCAGTATTTT.

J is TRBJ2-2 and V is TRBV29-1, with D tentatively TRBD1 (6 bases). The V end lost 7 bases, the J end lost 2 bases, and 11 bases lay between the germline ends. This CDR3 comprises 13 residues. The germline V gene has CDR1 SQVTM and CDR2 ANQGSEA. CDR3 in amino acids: CSAYRDNTGELFF. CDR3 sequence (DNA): TGCAGCGCCTACAGGGATAACACCGGGGAGCTGTTTTTT.

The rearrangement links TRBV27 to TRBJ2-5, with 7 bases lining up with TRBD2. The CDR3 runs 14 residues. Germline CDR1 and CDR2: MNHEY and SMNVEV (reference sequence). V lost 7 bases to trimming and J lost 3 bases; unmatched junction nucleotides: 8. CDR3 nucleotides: TGTGCCAGCAATTGGGGAGGGTGGGAAGAGACCCAGTACTTC. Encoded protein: CASNWGGWEETQYF.

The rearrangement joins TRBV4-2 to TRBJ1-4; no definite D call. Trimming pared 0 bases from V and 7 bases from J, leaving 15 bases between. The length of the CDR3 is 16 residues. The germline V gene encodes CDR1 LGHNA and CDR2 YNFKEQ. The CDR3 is CASSQEPTMHGEKLFF. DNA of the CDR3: TGTGCCAGCAGCCAAGAACCGACGATGCACGGTGAAAAACTGTTTTTT.

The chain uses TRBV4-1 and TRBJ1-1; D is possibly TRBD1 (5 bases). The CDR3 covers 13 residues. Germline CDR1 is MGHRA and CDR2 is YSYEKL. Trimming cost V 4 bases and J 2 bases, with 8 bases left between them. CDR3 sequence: CASSRRENTEAFF. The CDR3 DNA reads TGCGCCAGCAGCCGCAGGGAAAACACTGAAGCTTTCTTT.

The CDR3 coding sequence is TGTGCCAGCAGCGAGGGAAGTTGGACTGAAGCTTTCTTT. Encoded protein: CASSEGSWTEAFF. The V call is TRBV27, the J call TRBJ1-1; D gene unclear. The V end lost 6 bases, the J end lost 5 bases, and 13 bases lay between the germline ends. Per the germline V gene, CDR1 is MNHEY and CDR2 is SMNVEV (reference sequence). The CDR3 covers 13 residues.

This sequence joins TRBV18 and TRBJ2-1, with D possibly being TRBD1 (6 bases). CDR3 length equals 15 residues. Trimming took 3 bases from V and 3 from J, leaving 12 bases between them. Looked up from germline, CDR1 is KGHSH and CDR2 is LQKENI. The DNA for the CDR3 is TGTGCCAGCTCACCCCGTAGGACAGACTACAATGAGCAGTTCTTC. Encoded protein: CASSPRRTDYNEQFF.